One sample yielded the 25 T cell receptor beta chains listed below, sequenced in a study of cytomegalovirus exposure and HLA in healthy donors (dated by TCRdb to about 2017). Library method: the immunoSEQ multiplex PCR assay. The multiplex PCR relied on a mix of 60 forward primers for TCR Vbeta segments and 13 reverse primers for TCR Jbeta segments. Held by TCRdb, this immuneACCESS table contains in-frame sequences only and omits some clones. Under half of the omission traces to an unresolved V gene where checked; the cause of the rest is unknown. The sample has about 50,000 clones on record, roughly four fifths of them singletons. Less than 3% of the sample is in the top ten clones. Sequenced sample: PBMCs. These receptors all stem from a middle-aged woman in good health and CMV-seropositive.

The CDR3 nucleotides read TGTGCCAGCAGCTTGTCGCATCTAACTGCAAATACGCAGTATTTT. Translated, it gives CASSLSHLTANTQYF. This chain connects TRBV5-8 to TRBJ2-3; D not certain. The CDR3 extends over 15 amino acids. Germline assignment: CDR1 SGHTS and CDR2 YDEGEE. V was trimmed by 1 base and J by 7 bases, leaving 16 bases between them.

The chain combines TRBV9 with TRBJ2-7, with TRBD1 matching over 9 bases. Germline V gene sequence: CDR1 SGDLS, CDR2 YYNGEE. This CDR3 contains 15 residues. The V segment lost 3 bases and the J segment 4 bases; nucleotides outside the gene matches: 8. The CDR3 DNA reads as TGTGCCAGCAGCGCCAGCCGGACAGGGGAATACGAGCAGTACTTC. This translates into CASSASRTGEYEQYF.

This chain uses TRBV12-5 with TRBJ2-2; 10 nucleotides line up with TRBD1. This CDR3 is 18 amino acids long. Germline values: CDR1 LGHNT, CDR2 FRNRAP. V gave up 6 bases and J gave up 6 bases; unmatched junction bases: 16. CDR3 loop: CASGPGTGAGVRPGELFF. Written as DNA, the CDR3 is TGTGCTAGTGGCCCCGGGACAGGGGCCGGGGTAAGGCCCGGGGAGCTGTTTTTT. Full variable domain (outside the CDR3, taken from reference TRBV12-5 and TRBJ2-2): DARVTQTPRHKVTEMGQEVTMRCQPILGHNTVFWYRQTMMQGLELLAYFRNRAPLDDSGMPKDRFSAEMPDATLATLKIQPSEPRDSAVYFCASGPGTGAGVRPGELFFGEGSRLTVL.

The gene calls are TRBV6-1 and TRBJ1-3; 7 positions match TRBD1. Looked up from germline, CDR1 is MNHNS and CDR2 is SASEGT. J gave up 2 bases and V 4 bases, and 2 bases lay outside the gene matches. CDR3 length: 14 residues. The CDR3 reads CASSVTGAGNTIYF. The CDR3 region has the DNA TGTGCCAGCAGTGTCACAGGGGCTGGAAACACCATATATTTT.

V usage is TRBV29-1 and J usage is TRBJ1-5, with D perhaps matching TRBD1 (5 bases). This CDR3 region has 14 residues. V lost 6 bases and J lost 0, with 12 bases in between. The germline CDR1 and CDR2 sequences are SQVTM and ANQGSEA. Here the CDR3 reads CSVLGGDSNQPQHF. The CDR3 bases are TGCAGCGTACTGGGAGGGGATAGCAATCAGCCCCAGCATTTT.

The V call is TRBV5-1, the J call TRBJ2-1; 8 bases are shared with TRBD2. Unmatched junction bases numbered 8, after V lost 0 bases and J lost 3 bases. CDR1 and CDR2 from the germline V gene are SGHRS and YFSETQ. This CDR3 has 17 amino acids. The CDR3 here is CASSLEVGRGDYNEQFF. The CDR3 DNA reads TGCGCCAGCAGCTTGGAGGTTGGGCGGGGGGACTACAATGAGCAGTTCTTC.

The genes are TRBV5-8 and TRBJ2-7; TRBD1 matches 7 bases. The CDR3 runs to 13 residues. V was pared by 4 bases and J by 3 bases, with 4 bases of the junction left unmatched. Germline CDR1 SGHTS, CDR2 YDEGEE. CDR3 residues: CASSTGTVYEQYF. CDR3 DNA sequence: TGTGCCAGCAGCACCGGGACAGTCTACGAGCAGTACTTC.

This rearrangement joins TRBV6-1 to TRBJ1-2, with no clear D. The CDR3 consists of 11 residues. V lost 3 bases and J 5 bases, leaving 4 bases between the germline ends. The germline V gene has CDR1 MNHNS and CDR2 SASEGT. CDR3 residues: CASSDEYGYTF. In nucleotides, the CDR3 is TGTGCCAGCAGTGATGAGTATGGCTACACCTTC.

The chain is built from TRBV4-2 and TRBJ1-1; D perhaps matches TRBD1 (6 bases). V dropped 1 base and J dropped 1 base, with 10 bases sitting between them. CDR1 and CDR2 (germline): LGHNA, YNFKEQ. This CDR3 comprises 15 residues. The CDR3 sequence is CASSQVQGQNTEAFF. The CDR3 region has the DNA TGTGCCAGCAGCCAAGTACAGGGCCAGAACACTGAAGCTTTCTTT.

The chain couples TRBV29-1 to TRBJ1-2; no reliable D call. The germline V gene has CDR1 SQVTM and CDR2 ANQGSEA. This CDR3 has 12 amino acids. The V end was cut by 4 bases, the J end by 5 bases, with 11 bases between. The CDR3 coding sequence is TGCAGCGTTGTACTATCCTCGTATGGCTACACCTTC. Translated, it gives CSVVLSSYGYTF.

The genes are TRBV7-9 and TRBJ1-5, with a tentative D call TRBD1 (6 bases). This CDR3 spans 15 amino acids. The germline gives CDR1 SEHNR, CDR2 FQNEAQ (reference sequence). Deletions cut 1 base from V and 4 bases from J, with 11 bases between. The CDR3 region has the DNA TGTGCCAGCAGCTTAGAGACAGGCCCTAATCAGCCCCAGCATTTT. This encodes CASSLETGPNQPQHF.

CDR3: CASRGLGQGRDEQYF. Here the CDR3 DNA reads TGTGCCAGCAGAGGTTTGGGACAGGGGCGCGACGAGCAGTACTTC. The genes are TRBV7-9 and TRBJ2-7, with 10 bases identical to TRBD1. The germline gives CDR1 SEHNR, CDR2 FQNEAQ (reference sequence). This CDR3 region has 15 residues. With 6 bases clipped from V and 5 bases from J, the junction kept 10 bases outside the gene matches.

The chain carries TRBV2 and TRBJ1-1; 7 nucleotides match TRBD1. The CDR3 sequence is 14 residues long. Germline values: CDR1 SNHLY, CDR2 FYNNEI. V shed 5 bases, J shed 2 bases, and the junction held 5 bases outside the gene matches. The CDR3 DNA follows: TGTGCCAGCAGTTACGGGACAGTTAACACTGAAGCTTTCTTT. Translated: CASSYGTVNTEAFF.

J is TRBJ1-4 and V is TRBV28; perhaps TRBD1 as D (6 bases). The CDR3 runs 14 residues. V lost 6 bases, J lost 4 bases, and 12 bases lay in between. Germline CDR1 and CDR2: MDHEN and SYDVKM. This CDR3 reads CASRTGGDNEKLFF. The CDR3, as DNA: TGTGCCAGCAGGACAGGAGGAGATAATGAAAAACTGTTTTTT.

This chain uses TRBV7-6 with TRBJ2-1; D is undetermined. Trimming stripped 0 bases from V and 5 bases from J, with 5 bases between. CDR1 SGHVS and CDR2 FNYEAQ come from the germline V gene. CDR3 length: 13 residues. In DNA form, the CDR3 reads TGTGCCAGCAGCTTAGCACTTCACAATGAGCAGTTCTTC. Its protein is CASSLALHNEQFF.

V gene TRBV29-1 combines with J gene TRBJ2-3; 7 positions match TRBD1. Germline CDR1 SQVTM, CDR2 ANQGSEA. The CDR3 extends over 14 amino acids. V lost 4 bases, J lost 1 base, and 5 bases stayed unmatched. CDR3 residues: CSVAGQIRTDTQYF. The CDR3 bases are TGCAGCGTTGCGGGACAGATACGCACAGATACGCAGTATTTT.

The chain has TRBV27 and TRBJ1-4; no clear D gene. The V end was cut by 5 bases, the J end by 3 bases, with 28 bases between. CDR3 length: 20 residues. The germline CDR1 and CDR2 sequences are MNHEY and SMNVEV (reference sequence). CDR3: CASSLGLPSSLRPSNEKLFF. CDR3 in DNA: TGTGCCAGCAGTCTGGGCCTCCCATCATCCCTCAGACCTTCTAATGAAAAACTGTTTTTT.

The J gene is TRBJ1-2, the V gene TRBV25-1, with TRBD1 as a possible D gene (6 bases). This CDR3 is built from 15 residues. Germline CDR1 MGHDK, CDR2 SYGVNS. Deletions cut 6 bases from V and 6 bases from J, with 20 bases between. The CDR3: CASSPSRTVIHGYTF. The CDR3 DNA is TGTGCCAGCAGCCCGAGCCGGACAGTAATCCATGGCTACACCTTC.

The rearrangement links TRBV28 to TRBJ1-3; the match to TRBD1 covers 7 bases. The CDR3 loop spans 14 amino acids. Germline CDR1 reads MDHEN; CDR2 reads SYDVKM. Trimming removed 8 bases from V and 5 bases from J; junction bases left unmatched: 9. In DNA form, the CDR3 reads TGTGCCAGCGGCTCGGACAGGCGGCGAAACACCATATATTTT. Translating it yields CASGSDRRRNTIYF.

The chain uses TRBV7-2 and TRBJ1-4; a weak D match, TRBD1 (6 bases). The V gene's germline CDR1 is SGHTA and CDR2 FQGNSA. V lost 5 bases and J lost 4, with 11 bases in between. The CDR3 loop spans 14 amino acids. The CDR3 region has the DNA TGTGCCAGCAGCGTAACAGGGTTTAATGAAAAACTGTTTTTT. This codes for CASSVTGFNEKLFF.

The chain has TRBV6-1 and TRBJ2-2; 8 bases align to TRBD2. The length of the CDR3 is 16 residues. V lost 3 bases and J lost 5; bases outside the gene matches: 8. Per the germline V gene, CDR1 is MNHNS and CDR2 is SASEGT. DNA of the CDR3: TGTGCCAGCAGTGATTTGCGCACTAGCGGTACCGGGGAGCTGTTTTTT. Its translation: CASSDLRTSGTGELFF.

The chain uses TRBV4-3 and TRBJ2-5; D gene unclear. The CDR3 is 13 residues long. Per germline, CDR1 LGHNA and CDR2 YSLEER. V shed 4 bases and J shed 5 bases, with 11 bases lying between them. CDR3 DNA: TGCGCCAGCAGCCGCCGATCGGGTGAGACCCAGTACTTC. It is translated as CASSRRSGETQYF.

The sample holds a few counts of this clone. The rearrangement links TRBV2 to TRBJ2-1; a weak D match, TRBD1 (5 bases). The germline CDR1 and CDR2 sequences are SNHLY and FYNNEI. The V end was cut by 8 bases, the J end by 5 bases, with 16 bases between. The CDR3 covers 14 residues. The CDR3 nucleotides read TGTGCCAGCGTCCGTGGGGCTAACAACAATGAGCAGTTCTTC. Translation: CASVRGANNNEQFF.

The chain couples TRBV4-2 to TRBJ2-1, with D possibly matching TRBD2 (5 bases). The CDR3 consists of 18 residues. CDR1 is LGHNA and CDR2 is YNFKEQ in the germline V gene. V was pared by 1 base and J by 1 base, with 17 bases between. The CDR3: CASSQGELSRWSYNEQFF. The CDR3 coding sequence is TGTGCCAGCAGCCAAGGGGAGCTGTCTAGATGGTCCTACAATGAGCAGTTCTTC.

The CDR3 DNA is TGTGCCAGCAGTCTGGACAGGGCGAACTCACCCCTCCACTTT. This codes for CASSLDRANSPLHF. The chain is built from TRBV6-5 and TRBJ1-6; the match to TRBD1 covers 8 bases. The V and J ends lost 5 bases and 10 bases, in that order; junction bases with no gene match: 7. The CDR3 is 14 residues long. Germline V lookup: CDR1 MNHEY, CDR2 SVGAGI.